Shown below are 10 T cell receptor beta chains from a single sample sequenced in a study of regulatory T cells in long-lasting Graves disease. The time point was: newly diagnosed GD, antithyroid drugs for less than 3 months. Preparation of the TCR library used RNA extracted from PBMCs. For TCR beta, libraries came from iRepertoire HTBI primers and Arm-PCR of CDR3 regions. TCRdb re-called the multiplex PCR reads through MiXCR, storing one row per CDR3 protein. This repertoire shows some 450,000 distinct CDR3 sequences, roughly 15% found once; its top ten account for around 10%. Another study also made use of these data, one on T cells in Graves' hyperthyroidism and ophthalmopathy.

Source: peripheral blood mononuclear cells (PBMCs), taken at new diagnosis, from a patient treated with antithyroid drugs. The receptors here all came from a woman in her 30s with Graves disease.

This rearrangement joins TRBV7-2 to TRBJ2-1, with D possibly being TRBD2 (5 bases). Germline V gene sequence: CDR1 SGHTA, CDR2 FQGNSA. This CDR3 is built from 20 residues. Trimming took 4 bases from V and 5 from J, leaving 30 bases between them. The CDR3 sequence is CASSSHTLRKRTFPHNEQFF. CDR3 nucleotide sequence: TGTGCCAGCAGCTCGCACACCCTTCGTAAGCGGACCTTTCCCCACAATGAGCAGTTCTTC. The variable domain in full, with the rest retrieved from reference TRBV7-2 and TRBJ2-1, is GAGVSQSPSNKVTEKGKDVELRCDPISGHTALYWYRQSLGQGLEFLIYFQGNSAPDKSGLPSDRFSAERTGGSVSTLTIQRTQQEDSAVYLCASSSHTLRKRTFPHNEQFFGPGTRLTVL.

Many counts were recorded for this clonotype. The chain uses TRBV3-1 and TRBJ2-5, with 13 nucleotides matching TRBD2. The CDR3 consists of 20 residues. V lost 2 bases, J lost 1 base, and 13 bases stayed unmatched. Germline CDR1 is LGHDT and CDR2 is YNNKEL (reference sequence). CDR3 nucleotides: TGTGCCAGCAGCCAAATTACCGGGACTAGCGGGACCCTTCCCCAAGAGACCCAGTACTTC. Encoded protein: CASSQITGTSGTLPQETQYF.

This clonotype came up a few times. The chain has TRBV6-1 and TRBJ2-3; 7 nucleotides line up with TRBD1. The CDR3 contains 14 residues. Germline values: CDR1 MNHNS, CDR2 SASEGT. The V gene end was trimmed by 3 bases and the J gene end by 4 bases; junction bases not matched to a gene: 4. DNA of the CDR3: TGTGCCAGCAGTGAGCCGACAGGGCCAGATACGCAGTATTTT. This sequence encodes CASSEPTGPDTQYF.

This clonotype appeared many times. J is TRBJ2-7 and V is TRBV18; no clear D. The V gene's germline CDR1 is KGHSH and CDR2 LQKENI. There are 13 residues in the CDR3. V lost 2 bases and J 3 bases, leaving 8 bases between the germline ends. CDR3 DNA sequence: TGTGCCAGCTCACCAACGTACGACTACGAGCAGTACTTC. Residues: CASSPTYDYEQYF.

The chain has TRBV27 and TRBJ1-1, with D tentatively TRBD1 (5 bases). The CDR3 is 16 amino acids. Germline assignment: CDR1 MNHEY and CDR2 SMNVEV (reference sequence). The V end was cut by 3 bases, the J end by 0 bases, with 14 bases between. DNA of the CDR3: TGTGCCAGCAGTTTCGGCAGGGAAGACTTGAACACTGAAGCTTTCTTT. It codes for CASSFGREDLNTEAFF.

This clonotype came up many times. The genes are TRBV27 and TRBJ2-6, with unresolved D. Germline V gives CDR1 MNHEY, CDR2 SMNVEV (reference sequence). There are 13 residues in the CDR3. The V gene lost 7 bases and the J gene lost 0 bases, with 4 bases spanning the gap. The CDR3 loop is CASTGSGANVLTF. The CDR3 nucleotides are TGTGCCAGCACTGGCTCTGGGGCCAACGTCCTGACTTTC. The full variable domain, completed using reference TRBV27 and TRBJ2-6, is EAQVTQNPRYLITVTGKKLTVTCSQNMNHEYMSWYRQDPGLGLRQIYYSMNVEVTDKGDVPEGYKVSRKEKRNFPLILESPSPNQTSLYFCASTGSGANVLTFGAGSRLTVL.

This clonotype was detected ten times or more. The V gene is TRBV25-1, the J gene TRBJ1-5; D is unresolved. Trimming cost V 11 bases and J 0 bases, with 26 bases left between them. Germline V gene sequence: CDR1 MGHDK, CDR2 SYGVNS. This CDR3 spans 18 amino acids. In DNA, the CDR3 is TGTGCCCCAGCAAGGCAGCCAGCTAGCTGGTATAGCAATCAGCCCCAGCATTTT. This sequence encodes CAPARQPASWYSNQPQHF.

This clonotype was recorded at least ten times. The chain carries TRBV30 and TRBJ2-7; 7 bases match TRBD1. The ends lost 4 bases at V and 2 bases at J; junction bases unmatched: 5. This CDR3 is built from 13 residues. Germline V gene data show CDR1 as GTSNPN and CDR2 as SVGIG (reference sequence). The DNA for the CDR3 is TGTGCCTGGAAGCCGGGACAGACCTACGAGCAGTACTTC. As protein: CAWKPGQTYEQYF.

This chain joins TRBV5-1 and TRBJ2-1; 12 nucleotides match TRBD2. V trimming: 1 base; J trimming: 7 bases; junction bases outside the gene matches: 3. Per germline, CDR1 SGHRS and CDR2 YFSETQ. The CDR3 loop spans 15 amino acids. CDR3 coding DNA: TGCGCCAGCAGCTTGCTAGCGGGAGGGATGAATGAGCAGTTCTTC. Translating gives CASSLLAGGMNEQFF.

This clonotype was recorded at least ten times. CDR3 bases: TGTGCCAGCAGCTTAGTGAGCACTAGCGGGCCGCGAGGGGAGCTGTTTTTT. It yields the protein CASSLVSTSGPRGELFF. The chain recombines TRBV7-8 with TRBJ2-2, with TRBD2 matching 9 bases. The CDR3 is 17 amino acids. With 1 base clipped from V and 8 bases from J, the junction kept 11 bases outside the gene matches. In germline, CDR1 is SGHVS, CDR2 FQNEAQ.